The subject of this entry is one T cell receptor beta chain. The antigen remains unidentified. The data were produced by immunoSEQ multiplex PCR, yet TCRdb's version contains in-frame clones alone and is incomplete. The data show fewer than 100,000 clones, with approximately 90% seen just once and more than 9% held by the top ten. These data come from a study of T cell responses to AZD1222 COVID-19 vaccine. Per germline, CDR1 SGHDN and CDR2 FVKESK. Trimming pared 4 bases from V and 0 bases from J, leaving 13 bases between. The CDR3 spans 16 residues. Study-level findings and limits: Donors skewed white British and female; clonal diversity was possibly underestimated.

The chain links TRBV14 to TRBJ1-3; D gene ambiguous. Sequencing used peripheral blood, obtained 28 days after the second AZD1222 dose. The sequence came from an adult who received the AZD1222 COVID-19 vaccine. CDR3 residues: CASSPRVPLSGNTIYF. CDR3 sequence (DNA): TGTGCCAGCAGCCCCCGGGTCCCCCTCTCTGGAAACACCATATATTTT.